Here is one TCR beta chain with its context. Its antigen remains unidentified. No per-base quality is available; no much larger clone lies one base away. This entry is derived from a study of response to subunit inactivated influenza vaccine (dated by TCRdb to 2017 to 2018). With regard to the full study: The study used deep quantitative T cell receptor repertoire profiling to track responses to a trivalent subunit inactivated influenza vaccine.

What the authors observed across the whole study: The authors suggested that each seasonal influenza vaccination may recruit only a limited number of new T cells.

CDR1 and CDR2 were assigned from the germline V gene (reference sequence) as SEHNR and FQNEAQ. V and J are truncated by 5 bases and 1 base respectively, leaving an intervening sequence of 11 bases. From cysteine to phenylalanine, the CDR3 is 14 amino acids long. Only the CDR3 portion is preserved as DNA: 42 bases, with reading frame beginning at the first base. The library was obtained by RT-PCR. Instrument used: Illumina HiSeq 2500. The public reads were reanalyzed by TCRdb: fastp trimming at Q25, MiXCR alignment, in-frame beta chains only. Every distinct CDR3 protein forms one entry, paired with its most common genes and DNA. The sample profile shows around 520,000 distinct CDR3 sequences; roughly 23% of them were found once. Jointly, the top ten make up around 2% of the sample.

The clonotype was recovered from a man between 45 and 60 years old who received an inactivated influenza vaccine. Donor details come from another sample of the same person, matched by shared clones. Here the sequenced sample was CD4+ T cells sorted from PBMCs, taken about 5 days after vaccination. The V and J genes are TRBV7-9 and TRBJ1-2; a tentative D call is TRBD1 (5 bases match). In nucleotide form, the sequence is TGTGCCAGCAGCCCCCGGGACCTTAACTATGGCTACACCTTC. Translated, it reads CASSPRDLNYGYTF.